This T cell receptor (beta chain) was found in a study of blood T cells in healthy people across ages. Primers used in a second PCR of roughly 6 to 12 cycles were a sample-barcoded 5' primer and a J-beta primer mix. Via MiXCR, TCRdb re-called the 5' RACE reads, giving one row per CDR3 protein. This repertoire shows approximately 800,000 distinct CDR3 sequences, 58% found once; its top ten account for approximately 20%. This CDR3 contains 12 residues. V lost 6 bases and J 7 bases, leaving 12 bases between the germline ends. Germline values: CDR1 MNHEY, CDR2 SMNVEV (reference sequence). Overall study results and limits: A conclusive naive versus antigen-experienced comparison was prevented by the unsorted PBMCs. Higher diversity and more naive CD4+ cells were features of long-lived donors, compared to aged donors. Per million T cells, TCR beta diversity dropped roughly linearly as age increased.

Regarding this clonotype: Its antigen is not identified.

This clonotype was obtained from a man aged 25-45 years in good health. This chain joins TRBV27 and TRBJ1-1, with D perhaps matching TRBD1 (5 bases). Sequencing was carried out using blood. CDR3 DNA sequence: TGTGCCAGCAGCTCCAACAGGTATGAAGCTTTCTTT. It yields the protein CASSSNRYEAFF.